This T cell receptor (beta chain) came from a study of metastatic and nonmetastatic thyroid tumors. Germline CDR1 and CDR2: SGHAT and FQNNGV. V gave up 1 base and J gave up 4 bases, with 11 bases separating them. The CDR3 loop spans 15 amino acids. With MiXCR, TCRdb called clones anew from the PCR reads. The table has fewer than 40,000 clones, roughly 29% seen once. Patients underwent thyroid surgery, and none had received any treatment before it. V is TRBV11-2 and J is TRBJ2-1, with D possibly matching TRBD2 (5 bases). Sequenced: blood. The clonotype was recovered from a female donor with papillary thyroid cancer or a benign thyroid nodule (not recorded which). Some clones in this sample may be carry-over from other donors' samples. For the CDR3, the DNA is TGTGCCAGCAGCTTAGTCCGGGATTTGTACAATGAGCAGTTCTTC. This encodes CASSLVRDLYNEQFF.